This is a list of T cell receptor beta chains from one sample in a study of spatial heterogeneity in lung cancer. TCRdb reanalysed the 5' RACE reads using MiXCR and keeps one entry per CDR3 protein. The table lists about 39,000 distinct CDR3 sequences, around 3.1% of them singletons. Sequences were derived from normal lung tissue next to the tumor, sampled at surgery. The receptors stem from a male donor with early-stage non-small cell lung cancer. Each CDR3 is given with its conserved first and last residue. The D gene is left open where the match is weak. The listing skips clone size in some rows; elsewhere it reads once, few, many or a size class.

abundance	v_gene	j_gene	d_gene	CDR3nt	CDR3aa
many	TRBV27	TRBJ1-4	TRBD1	TGTGCCAGCAGTTTAAGCTTTGTGGGACAGTCGTATGAAAAACTGTTTTTT	CASSLSFVGQSYEKLFF
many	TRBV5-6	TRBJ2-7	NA	TGTGCCAGCAGCTTGCCGCAGGTACGCTACGAGCAGTACTTC	CASSLPQVRYEQYF
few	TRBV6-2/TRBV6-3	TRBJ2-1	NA	TGTGCCAGCGGACTGGGACGCATCAATGAGCAGTTCTTC	CASGLGRINEQFF
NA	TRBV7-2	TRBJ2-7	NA	TGTGCCAGCAGCTCCACTTGGGGTCCCTACGAGCAGTACTTC	CASSSTWGPYEQYF
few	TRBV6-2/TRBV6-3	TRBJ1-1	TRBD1	TGTGCCAGCATGGGGACCATTTCAGGGGGCACTGAAGCTTTCTTT	CASMGTISGGTEAFF
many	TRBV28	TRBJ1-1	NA	TGTGCCAGCAGTTTAGGGTACATGAACACTGAAGCTTTCTTT	CASSLGYMNTEAFF
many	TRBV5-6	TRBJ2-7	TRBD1	TGTGCCAGCAGCTTAATATCGGGACAGGGGTTGGAAGAGCAGTACTTC	CASSLISGQGLEEQYF
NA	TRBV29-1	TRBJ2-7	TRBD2	TGCAGCGTCCGCGCAGCGGGGGACGAGCAGTACTTC	CSVRAAGDEQYF
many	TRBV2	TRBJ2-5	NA	TGTGCCACCGAGGGGATAGCCCAAGAGACCCAGTACTTC	CATEGIAQETQYF
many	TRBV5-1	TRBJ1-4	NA	TGCGCCAGCAGGCCGCTGGCTAATGAAAAACTGTTTTTT	CASRPLANEKLFF
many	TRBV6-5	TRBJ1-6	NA	TGTGCCAGCAGTTCCCTTCACGGCCCTTGGGGTTCACCCCTCCACTTT	CASSSLHGPWGSPLHF
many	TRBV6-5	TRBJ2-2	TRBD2	TGTGCCAGCAGTCCCGGGGGGGGGCCAACCGGGGAGCTGTTTTTT	CASSPGGGPTGELFF
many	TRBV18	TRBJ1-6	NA	TGTGCCAGCTCACCGACTGGCTCCACCCTCCACTTT	CASSPTGSTLHF
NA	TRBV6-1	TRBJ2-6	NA	TGTGCCAGTACAGGACGGCACTCTGGGGCCAACGTCCTGACTTTC	CASTGRHSGANVLTF
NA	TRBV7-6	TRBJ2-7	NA	TGTGCCAGCAGCACCTTGGCGGTGTACGAGCAGTACTTC	CASSTLAVYEQYF
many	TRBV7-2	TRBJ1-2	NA	TGTGCCAGCAGCTTAGTTGGTGGGGCTATGGGCTACACCTTC	CASSLVGGAMGYTF
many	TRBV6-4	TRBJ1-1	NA	TGTGCCAGCAGTCCGACAGATTTGAACACTGAAGCTTTCTTT	CASSPTDLNTEAFF
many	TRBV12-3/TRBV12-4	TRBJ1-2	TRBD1	TGTGCCAGCAGGCCTGGGACAGTCTATGGCTACACCTTC	CASRPGTVYGYTF
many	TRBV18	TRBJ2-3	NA	TGTGCCAGCTCCTTCGGTCTGACCTACACAGATACGCAGTATTTT	CASSFGLTYTDTQYF
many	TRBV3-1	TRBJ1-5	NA	TGTGCCAGCAGCCACCGACAGCATAATCAGCCCCAGCATTTT	CASSHRQHNQPQHF
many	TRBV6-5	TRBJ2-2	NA	TGTGCCAGCAGTTACGATGCGGCCACCGGGGAGCTGTTTTTT	CASSYDAATGELFF
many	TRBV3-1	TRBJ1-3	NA	TGTGCCAGCAGCGTCCAAGGAAACACCATATATTTT	CASSVQGNTIYF
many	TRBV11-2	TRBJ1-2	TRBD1	TGTGCCAGCAGCTGGCGGACAGGCGGTGGCTACACCTTC	CASSWRTGGGYTF
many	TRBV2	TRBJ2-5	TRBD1	TGTGCCAGGGGATCTACAGGGGCAGAGACCCAGTACTTC	CARGSTGAETQYF
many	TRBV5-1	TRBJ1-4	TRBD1	TGCGCCAGCAGCCCGACAGGGTCGGGAAATGAAAAACTGTTTTTT	CASSPTGSGNEKLFF
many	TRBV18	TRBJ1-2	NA	TGTGCCAGCTCACTTACCGGGGATGGCTACACCTTC	CASSLTGDGYTF
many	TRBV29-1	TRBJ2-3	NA	TGCAGCGTTGGAGAGCCCACAGATACGCAGTATTTT	CSVGEPTDTQYF
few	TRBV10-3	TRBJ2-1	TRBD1	TGTGCCATCAGTGCAGGGACAGGGGGCACTGAGCAGTTCTTC	CAISAGTGGTEQFF
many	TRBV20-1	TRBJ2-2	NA	TGCAGTGCGAGACCAGGGAACACCGGGGAGCTGTTTTTT	CSARPGNTGELFF
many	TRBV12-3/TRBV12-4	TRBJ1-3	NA	TGTGCCAGCAGTTTCGGGGTTACTGGAAACACCATATATTTT	CASSFGVTGNTIYF